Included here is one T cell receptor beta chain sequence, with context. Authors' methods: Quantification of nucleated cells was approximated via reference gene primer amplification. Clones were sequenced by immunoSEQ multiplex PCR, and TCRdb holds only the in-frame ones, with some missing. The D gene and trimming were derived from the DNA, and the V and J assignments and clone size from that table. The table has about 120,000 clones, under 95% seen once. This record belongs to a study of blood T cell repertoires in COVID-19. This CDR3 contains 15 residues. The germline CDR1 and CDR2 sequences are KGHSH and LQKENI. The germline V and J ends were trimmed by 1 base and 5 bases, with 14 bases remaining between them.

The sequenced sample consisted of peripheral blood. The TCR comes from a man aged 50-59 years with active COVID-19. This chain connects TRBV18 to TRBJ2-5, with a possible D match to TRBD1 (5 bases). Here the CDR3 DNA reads TGTGCCAGCTCACCACATCCTCCCAAGGGGGAGACCCAGTACTTC. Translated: CASSPHPPKGETQYF.